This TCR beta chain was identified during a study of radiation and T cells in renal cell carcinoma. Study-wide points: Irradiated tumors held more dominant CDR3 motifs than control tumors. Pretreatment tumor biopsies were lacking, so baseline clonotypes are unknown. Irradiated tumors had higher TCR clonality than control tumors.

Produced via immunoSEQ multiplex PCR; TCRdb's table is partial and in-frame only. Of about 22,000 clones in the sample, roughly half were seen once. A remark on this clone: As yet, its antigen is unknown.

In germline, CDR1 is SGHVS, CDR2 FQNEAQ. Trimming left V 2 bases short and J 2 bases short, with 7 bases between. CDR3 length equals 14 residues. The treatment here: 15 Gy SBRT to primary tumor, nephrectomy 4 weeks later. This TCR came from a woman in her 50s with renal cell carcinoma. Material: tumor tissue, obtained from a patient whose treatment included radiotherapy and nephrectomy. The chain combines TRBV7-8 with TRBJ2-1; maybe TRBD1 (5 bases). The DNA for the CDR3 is TGTGCCAGCAGCTTACAGGGCGCCTACAATGAGCAGTTCTTC. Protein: CASSLQGAYNEQFF.